The rows below give T cell receptor beta chains drawn from one sample of a study of CD8+CD57+ T cells in acquired aplastic anemia. TCRdb redid the calling of the reads with MiXCR, one entry per CDR3 protein. The sample has roughly 290,000 distinct CDR3 sequences; 45% to 65% are singletons. The sample taken for sequencing was sorted CD4+, CD8+, or CD8+CD57+ T cells (not recorded which) from PBMCs. The receptors come from a human donor with aplastic anemia. The CDR3 runs from the conserved cysteine through the conserved F or W. The D gene is left open where the match is weak. Clone sizes are given selectively: once, few, many, or a class where the clone is expanded.

.	TRBJ2-5	TRBV29-1	TRBD1	11	CSGEQGVTQYF	TGCAGCGGGGAACAGGGGGTCACCCAGTACTTC
many	TRBJ2-1	TRBV6-5	.	17	CASSRRPGRNSYNEQFF	TGTGCCAGCAGTCGTAGACCGGGACGCAACTCCTACAATGAGCAGTTCTTC
.	TRBJ2-3	TRBV5-1	TRBD2	14	CASSFRGRADTQYF	TGCGCCAGCAGCTTCCGCGGGAGGGCAGATACGCAGTATTTT
few	TRBJ2-7	TRBV24-1	TRBD2	15	CATSDPGLAGDEQYF	TGTGCCACCAGTGATCCCGGACTAGCGGGAGACGAGCAGTACTTC
.	TRBJ1-1	TRBV15	.	14	CATSRVAGDTEAFF	TGTGCCACCAGCAGAGTAGCGGGGGACACTGAAGCTTTCTTT
few	TRBJ2-6	TRBV24-1	TRBD1	17	CATSTRDRGFGANVLTF	TGTGCCACCAGCACCCGGGACAGGGGGTTTGGGGCCAACGTCCTGACTTTC
.	TRBJ2-1	TRBV24-1	.	16	CATSDAGPGEYNEQFF	TGTGCCACCAGTGATGCGGGCCCCGGGGAGTACAATGAGCAGTTCTTC
many	TRBJ2-7	TRBV18	.	13	CASSPQGSYEQYF	TGTGCCAGCTCACCACAGGGTTCCTACGAGCAGTACTTC
once	TRBJ2-7	TRBV19	.	16	CASSTLGTMSSYEQYF	TGTGCCAGTAGCACCCTCGGGACAATGAGCTCCTACGAGCAGTACTTC
.	TRBJ1-5	TRBV24-1	TRBD1	13	CATEQGAGQPQHF	TGTGCCACAGAACAGGGGGCTGGTCAGCCCCAGCATTTT
.	TRBJ2-1	TRBV19	.	17	CASSIECSGSSYNEQFF	TGTGCCAGTAGTATAGAGTGTAGCGGAAGCTCCTACAATGAGCAGTTCTTC
once	TRBJ2-7	TRBV4-1	.	15	CASSQELRTRGVVYF	TGCGCCAGCAGCCAAGAACTTCGGACGCGTGGTGTCGTTTACTTC
.	TRBJ2-7	TRBV10-3	TRBD1	15	CASSVGQGASYEQYF	TGTGCCAGCAGTGTAGGGCAGGGGGCCTCCTACGAGCAGTACTTC
many	TRBJ1-1	TRBV19	.	15	CASSWGWSPNTEAFF	TGTGCCAGTAGTTGGGGTTGGAGCCCAAACACTGAAGCTTTCTTT
.	TRBJ2-7	TRBV12-3/TRBV12-4	TRBD1	13	CASRQRQGSEQYF	TGTGCCAGCAGACAGAGACAGGGTTCCGAGCAGTACTTC
.	TRBJ1-1	TRBV12-3/TRBV12-4	TRBD1	15	CASSLQGVGNTEAFF	TGTGCCAGCAGCCTACAGGGGGTCGGGAACACTGAAGCTTTCTTT
few	TRBJ1-2	TRBV6-5	TRBD1	15	CASSYRGQGAYGYTF	TGTGCCAGCAGTTACAGGGGACAGGGGGCCTATGGCTACACCTTC
.	TRBJ1-1	TRBV5-1	.	14	CASSSEVPGTEAFF	TGCGCCAGCAGTTCCGAGGTCCCCGGCACTGAAGCTTTCTTT
many	TRBJ1-2	TRBV5-4	.	14	CASSLSAKGDGYTF	TGTGCCAGCAGCTTGAGTGCCAAAGGGGATGGCTACACCTTC
many	TRBJ1-2	TRBV10-3	TRBD1	17	CAIRQGQGVGSSYGYTF	TGTGCCATCAGGCAAGGACAGGGGGTCGGTTCTAGCTATGGCTACACCTTC
.	TRBJ1-2	TRBV7-9	.	13	CDSIGELPKGYTF	TGTGACAGCATAGGGGAGCTTCCTAAGGGCTACACCTTC
.	TRBJ2-3	TRBV24-1	.	15	CATESAGRGRDTQYF	TGTGCCACCGAGTCGGCCGGGAGAGGGAGAGATACGCAGTATTTT